This T cell receptor (beta chain) was documented in a study of blood T cell repertoires in COVID-19. Source study methods: Reference gene primers were amplified, and this amplification served to estimate nucleated cell counts. Libraries were prepared by immunoSEQ multiplex PCR; TCRdb keeps only in-frame clonotypes and omits some of them. V, J and clone size are taken as reported in that table, and D and trimming were inferred from the DNA itself. The data contain about 140,000 clones, less than 85% of them singletons. Participants, about 18 to 90 years old, spanned 24 US areas. Per the germline V gene, CDR1 is LGHDT and CDR2 is YNNKEL (reference sequence). The CDR3 contains 15 residues. V shed 4 bases and J 3 bases; nucleotides not matched to a gene: 9.

This receptor was taken from a woman aged 18-29 years who had been exposed to COVID-19. The chain recombines TRBV3-1 (or the pseudogene TRBV3-2) with TRBJ2-7; 7 positions agree with TRBD1. The sample was PBMCs or T cells enriched from blood (not recorded which). The CDR3 loop is CASSLARDSFYEQYF. The DNA of the CDR3 is TGTGCCAGCAGCCTCGCCCGGGACAGTTTCTACGAGCAGTACTTC.